This T cell receptor (beta chain) derives from a study of graft-versus-host responses after intestinal transplantation. Study-wide results and limits: When patients had graft-donor T cell macrochimerism, their allografts held high graft-versus-host to host-versus-graft clonal ratios.

Notes on this clone: Its antigen is unidentified.

Germline lookup yields CDR1 LNHNV and CDR2 YYDKDF (reference sequence). The V and J ends lost 5 bases and 2 bases, in that order; junction bases with no gene match: 10. The CDR3 has 17 residues. TCRdb keeps only in-frame clones here, not all; method: immunoSEQ multiplex PCR. Of 15,000 to 20,000 clones listed, more than 75% are singletons. Material: bone marrow, obtained roughly 4 months after intestinal transplantation. This sequence was found in a human patient who received an intestinal transplant, so some T cells may come from the graft donor. The chain joins TRBV15 to TRBJ2-3, with 10 bases aligning to TRBD1. As DNA, the CDR3 is TGTGCCACCAGCGGACGACGACAGGGGGCCCCCACAGATACGCAGTATTTT. Its protein is CATSGRRQGAPTDTQYF. The variable domain in full, with the rest retrieved from reference TRBV15 and TRBJ2-3, is DAMVIQNPRYQVTQFGKPVTLSCSQTLNHNVMYWYQQKSSQAPKLLFHYYDKDFNNEADTPDNFQSRRPNTSFCFLDIRSPGLGDTAMYLCATSGRRQGAPTDTQYFGPGTRLTVL.